The 3 T cell receptor beta chains presented below share a single source sample, sequenced in a study of T cells in Graves' hyperthyroidism and ophthalmopathy. What was amplified from RNA transcripts were TCR beta CDR3 regions. RT-PCR in the first round (using the HTBI primer set) targeted the TCR CDR3. One entry per CDR3 protein, called by TCRdb with MiXCR from the multiplex PCR reads. This repertoire shows 200,000 to 250,000 distinct CDR3 sequences, about 17% found once; its top ten account for around 30%. Sequencing was carried out using blood. The receptors stem from a woman between 18 and 29 years old with Graves' ophthalmopathy.

At least ten counts were recorded for this clonotype. J is TRBJ2-1 and V is TRBV9; D is unresolved. From germline, CDR1 is SGDLS and CDR2 YYNGEE. V shed 4 bases and J shed 5 bases, with 13 bases lying between them. The CDR3 extends over 14 amino acids. The CDR3 sequence: CASSILGWDNEQFF. The CDR3 DNA is TGTGCCAGCAGCATCCTCGGATGGGACAATGAGCAGTTCTTC.

This clonotype was detected many times. The chain is built from TRBV30 and TRBJ1-1; D call uncertain. Trimming took off 5 bases at V and 5 bases at J, with 6 bases between the two ends. The germline V gene has CDR1 GTSNPN and CDR2 SVGIG (reference sequence). The CDR3 runs 10 residues. The CDR3 here is CAWAGTEAFF. CDR3 DNA sequence: TGTGCCTGGGCCGGAACTGAAGCTTTCTTT.

The chain joins TRBV6-1 to TRBJ2-7; D is unresolved. Trimming took 3 bases from V and 5 from J, leaving 5 bases between them. The CDR3 is 11 residues long. Germline-derived CDR1 and CDR2 are MNHNS and SASEGT. The CDR3 DNA follows: TGTGCCAGCAGTGAGTTGCACGAGCAGTACTTC. It specifies CASSELHEQYF.